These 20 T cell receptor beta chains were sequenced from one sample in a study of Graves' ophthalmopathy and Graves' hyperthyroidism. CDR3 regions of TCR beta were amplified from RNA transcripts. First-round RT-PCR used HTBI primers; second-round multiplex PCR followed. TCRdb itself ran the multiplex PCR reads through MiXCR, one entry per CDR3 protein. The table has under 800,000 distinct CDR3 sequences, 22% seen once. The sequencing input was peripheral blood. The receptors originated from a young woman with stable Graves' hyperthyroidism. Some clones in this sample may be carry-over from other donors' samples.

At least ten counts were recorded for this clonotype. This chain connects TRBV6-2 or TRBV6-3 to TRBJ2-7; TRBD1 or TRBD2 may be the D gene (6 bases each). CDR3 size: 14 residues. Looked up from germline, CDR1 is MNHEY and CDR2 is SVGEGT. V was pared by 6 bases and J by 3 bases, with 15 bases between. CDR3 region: CASRTQGRIYEQYF. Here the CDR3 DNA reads TGTGCCAGCAGAACTCAGGGGAGGATCTACGAGCAGTACTTC.

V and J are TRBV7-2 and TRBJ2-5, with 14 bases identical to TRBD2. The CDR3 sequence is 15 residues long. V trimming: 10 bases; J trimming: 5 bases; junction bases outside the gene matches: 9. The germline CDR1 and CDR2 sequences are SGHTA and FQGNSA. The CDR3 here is CATTSGGAGMETQYF. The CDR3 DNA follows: TGTGCCACGACTAGCGGGGGGGCCGGGATGGAGACCCAGTACTTC.

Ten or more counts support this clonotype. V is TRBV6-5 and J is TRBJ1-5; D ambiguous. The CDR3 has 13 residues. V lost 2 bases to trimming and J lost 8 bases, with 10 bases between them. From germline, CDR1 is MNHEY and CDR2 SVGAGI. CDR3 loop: CASSYGAGEPQHF. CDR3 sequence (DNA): TGTGCCAGCAGTTACGGTGCGGGTGAGCCCCAGCATTTT.

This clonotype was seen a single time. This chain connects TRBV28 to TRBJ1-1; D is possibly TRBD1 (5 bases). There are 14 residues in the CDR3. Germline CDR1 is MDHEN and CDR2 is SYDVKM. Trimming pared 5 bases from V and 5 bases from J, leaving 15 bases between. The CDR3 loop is CASSPIRVGTEAFF. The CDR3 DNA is TGTGCCAGCAGTCCTATCAGGGTGGGGACTGAAGCTTTCTTT.

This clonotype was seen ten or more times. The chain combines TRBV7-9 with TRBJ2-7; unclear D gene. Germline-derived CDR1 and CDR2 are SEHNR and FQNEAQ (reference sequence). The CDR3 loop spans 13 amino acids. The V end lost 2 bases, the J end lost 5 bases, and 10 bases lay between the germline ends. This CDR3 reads CASSLSGFHEQYF. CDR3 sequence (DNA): TGTGCCAGCAGCTTAAGTGGGTTCCACGAGCAGTACTTC. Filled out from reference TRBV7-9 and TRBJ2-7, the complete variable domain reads DTGVSQNPRHKITKRGQNVTFRCDPISEHNRLYWYRQTLGQGPEFLTYFQNEAQLEKSRLLSDRFSAERPKGSFSTLEIQRTEQGDSAMYLCASSLSGFHEQYFGPGTRLTVT.

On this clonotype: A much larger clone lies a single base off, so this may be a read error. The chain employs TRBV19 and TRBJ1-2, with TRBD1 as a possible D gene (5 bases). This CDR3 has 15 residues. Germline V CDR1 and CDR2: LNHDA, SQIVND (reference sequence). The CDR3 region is CAISLETPRGKGYTF. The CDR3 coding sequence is TGTGCCATTAGTCTCGAGACCCCACGGGGCAAAGGCTACACCTTC. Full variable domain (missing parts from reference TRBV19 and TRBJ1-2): DGGITQSPKYLFRKEGQNVTLSCEQNLNHDAMYWYRQDPGQGLRLIYYSQIVNDFQKGDIAEGYSVSREKKESFPLTVTSAQKNPTAFYLCAISLETPRGKGYTFGSGTRLTVV.

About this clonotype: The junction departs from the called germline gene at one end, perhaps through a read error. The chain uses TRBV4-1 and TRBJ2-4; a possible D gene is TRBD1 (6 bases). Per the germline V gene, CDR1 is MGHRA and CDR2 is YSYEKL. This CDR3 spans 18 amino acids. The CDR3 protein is CASSRRRLADLARDIKYF. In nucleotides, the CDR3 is TGCGCCAGCAGCCGAAGGAGGCTAGCAGATCTAGCCAGGGACATTAAGTACTTC.

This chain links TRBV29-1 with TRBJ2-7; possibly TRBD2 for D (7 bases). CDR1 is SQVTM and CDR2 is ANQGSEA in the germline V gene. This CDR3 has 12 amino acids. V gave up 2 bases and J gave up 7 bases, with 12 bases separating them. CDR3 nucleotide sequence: TGCAGCGTTGAACGGGGGGCGAGGGAGCAGTACTTC. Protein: CSVERGAREQYF.

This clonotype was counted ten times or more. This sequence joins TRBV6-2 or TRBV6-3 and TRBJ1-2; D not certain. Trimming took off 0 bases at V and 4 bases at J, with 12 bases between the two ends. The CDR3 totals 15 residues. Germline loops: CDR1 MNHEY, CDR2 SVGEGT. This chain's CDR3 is CASSYSNAWGYGYTF. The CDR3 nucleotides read TGTGCCAGCAGTTACTCTAATGCTTGGGGCTATGGCTACACCTTC.

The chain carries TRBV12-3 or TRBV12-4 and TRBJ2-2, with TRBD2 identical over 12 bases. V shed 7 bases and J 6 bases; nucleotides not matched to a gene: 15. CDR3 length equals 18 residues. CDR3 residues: CASTLKLTSGGLAGELFF. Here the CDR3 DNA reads TGTGCCAGCACCCTAAAATTGACTAGCGGGGGCTTGGCCGGGGAGCTGTTTTTT.

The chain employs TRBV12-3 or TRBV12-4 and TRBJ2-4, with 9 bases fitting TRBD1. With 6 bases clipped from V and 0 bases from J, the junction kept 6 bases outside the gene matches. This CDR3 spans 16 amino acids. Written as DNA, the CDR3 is TGTGCCAGCAGGGGGACAGGGACCATAGCCAAAAACATTCAGTACTTC. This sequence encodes CASRGTGTIAKNIQYF.

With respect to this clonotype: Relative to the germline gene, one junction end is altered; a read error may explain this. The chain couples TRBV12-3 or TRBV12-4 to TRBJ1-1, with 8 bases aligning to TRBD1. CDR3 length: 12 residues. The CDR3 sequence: CAIWTGNTDAFF. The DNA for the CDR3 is TGTGCCATTTGGACAGGGAACACTGACGCTTTCTTT.

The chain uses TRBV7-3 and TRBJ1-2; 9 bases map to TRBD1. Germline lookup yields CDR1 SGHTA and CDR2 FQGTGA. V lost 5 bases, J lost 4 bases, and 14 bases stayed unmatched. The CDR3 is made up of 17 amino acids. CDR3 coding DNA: TGTGCCAGCAGCCCTACCGGGACAGGGAGGCGAAGCTATGGCTACACCTTC. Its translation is CASSPTGTGRRSYGYTF.

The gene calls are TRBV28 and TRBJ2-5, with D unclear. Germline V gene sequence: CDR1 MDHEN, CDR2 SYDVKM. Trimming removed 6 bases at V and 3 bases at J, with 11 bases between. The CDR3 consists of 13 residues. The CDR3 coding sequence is TGTGCCAGCAGCCATCAATTGGAAGAGACCCAGTACTTC. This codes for CASSHQLEETQYF.

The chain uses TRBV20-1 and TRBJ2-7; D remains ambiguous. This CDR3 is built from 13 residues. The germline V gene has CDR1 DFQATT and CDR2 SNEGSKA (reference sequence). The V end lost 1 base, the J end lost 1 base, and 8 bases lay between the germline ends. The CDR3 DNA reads TGCAGTGCTAGAGTTCCCTTATCCTACGAGCAGTACTTC. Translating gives CSARVPLSYEQYF.

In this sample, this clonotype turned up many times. The CDR3: CASSLAGQANNYGYTF. The CDR3 bases are TGTGCCAGCAGCTTAGCAGGACAGGCGAATAACTATGGCTACACCTTC. V gene TRBV7-2 combines with J gene TRBJ1-2; 7 bases are a match to TRBD1. Losses at the gene ends were 0 bases for V and 1 base for J; bases not matched to a gene: 5. The germline CDR1 and CDR2 sequences are SGHTA and FQGNSA. The CDR3 has 16 residues.

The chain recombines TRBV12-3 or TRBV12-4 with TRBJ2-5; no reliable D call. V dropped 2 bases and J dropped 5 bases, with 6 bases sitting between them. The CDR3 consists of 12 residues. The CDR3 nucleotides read TGTGCCAGCAGTTTAAAGATTGAGACCCAGTACTTC. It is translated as CASSLKIETQYF.

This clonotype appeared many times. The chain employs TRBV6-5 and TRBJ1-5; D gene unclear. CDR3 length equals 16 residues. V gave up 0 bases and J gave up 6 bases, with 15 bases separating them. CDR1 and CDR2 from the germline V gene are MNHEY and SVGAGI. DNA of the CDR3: TGTGCCAGCAGTTACTCAGAGGTGAGGGTCGTTCAGCCCCAGCATTTT. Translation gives CASSYSEVRVVQPQHF.

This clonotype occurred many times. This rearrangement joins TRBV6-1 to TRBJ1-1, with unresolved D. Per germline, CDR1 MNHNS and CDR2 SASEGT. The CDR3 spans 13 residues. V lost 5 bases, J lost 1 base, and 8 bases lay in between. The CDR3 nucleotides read TGTGCCAGCAGTCAACAGACGAACACTGAAGCTTTCTTT. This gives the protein CASSQQTNTEAFF.

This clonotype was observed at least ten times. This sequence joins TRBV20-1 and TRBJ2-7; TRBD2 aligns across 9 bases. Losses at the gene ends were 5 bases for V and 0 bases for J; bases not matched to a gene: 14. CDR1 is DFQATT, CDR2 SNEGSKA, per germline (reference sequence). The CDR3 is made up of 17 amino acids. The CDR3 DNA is TGCAGTGCTTCCGGTGGGCTAGCGGGAACGAGCTCCTACGAGCAGTACTTC. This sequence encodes CSASGGLAGTSSYEQYF.